Listed below are T cell receptor beta chains from one sample, sequenced in a study of CD8 T cells in Susac syndrome. TCRdb reanalysed the immunoSEQ multiplex PCR reads using MiXCR and keeps one entry per CDR3 protein. The data hold approximately 120,000 distinct CDR3 sequences, with 96% observed a single time. Specimen: CD4+ T cells from PBMCs. Every receptor here comes from a human donor in good health. Each CDR3 is given with its conserved first and last residue. Fields, in order: J gene, clone size, D gene, V gene, CDR3 DNA, CDR3 protein. A D gene is named only where the DNA matches it firmly. Clone size is shown for a subset of rows, as once, few, many or a class of expanded clone.

j_gene: TRBJ2-7
abundance: NA
d_gene: TRBD2
v_gene: TRBV6-2/TRBV6-3
CDR3nt: TGTGCCAGCAGTTACTCGAATGGCGGGAGCTACGACGAGCAGTACTTC
CDR3aa: CASSYSNGGSYDEQYF

j_gene: TRBJ2-2
abundance: NA
d_gene: NA
v_gene: TRBV12-3/TRBV12-4
CDR3nt: TGTGCCAGCAGTTACGGGGGCCTTAGACGGAACACCGGGGAGCTGTTTTTT
CDR3aa: CASSYGGLRRNTGELFF

j_gene: TRBJ2-6
abundance: NA
d_gene: NA
v_gene: TRBV7-2
CDR3nt: TGTGCCAGCAGCTCGGGGTTCTCTGGGGCCAACGTCCTGACTTTC
CDR3aa: CASSSGFSGANVLTF

j_gene: TRBJ1-6
abundance: NA
d_gene: NA
v_gene: TRBV6-2/TRBV6-3
CDR3nt: TGTGCCAGCATGGGCGTCCTGCGGTCACCCCTCCACTTT
CDR3aa: CASMGVLRSPLHF

j_gene: TRBJ2-6
abundance: NA
d_gene: NA
v_gene: TRBV2
CDR3nt: TGTGCCAGCAGTGAAGGAGGGTCTGGGGCCAACGTCCTGACTTTC
CDR3aa: CASSEGGSGANVLTF

j_gene: TRBJ2-1
abundance: NA
d_gene: TRBD2
v_gene: TRBV9
CDR3nt: TGTGCCAGCAGCGTAGCTCTAGGGACTACCAATGAGCAGTTCTTC
CDR3aa: CASSVALGTTNEQFF

j_gene: TRBJ2-5
abundance: NA
d_gene: NA
v_gene: TRBV5-4
CDR3nt: TGTGCCAGCAGCTCCTCACCTGTGAGAGAGACCCAGTACTTC
CDR3aa: CASSSSPVRETQYF

j_gene: TRBJ2-1
abundance: NA
d_gene: NA
v_gene: TRBV29-1
CDR3nt: TGCAGCGTTCAAGCGGAAATTTACAATGAGCAGTTCTTC
CDR3aa: CSVQAEIYNEQFF

j_gene: TRBJ2-3
abundance: NA
d_gene: TRBD2
v_gene: TRBV3-1
CDR3nt: TGTGCCAGCAGCCACCAGACTAGCGGGGGGCTCACAGATACGCAGTATTTT
CDR3aa: CASSHQTSGGLTDTQYF

j_gene: TRBJ2-2
abundance: NA
d_gene: NA
v_gene: TRBV15
CDR3nt: TGTGCCACCAGCATTCAGGGGCTCGCCATCGCCGGGGAGCTGTTTTTT
CDR3aa: CATSIQGLAIAGELFF

j_gene: TRBJ2-2
abundance: NA
d_gene: NA
v_gene: TRBV6-2/TRBV6-3
CDR3nt: TGTGCCAGCAGTTACGGTAGCGGTTACACCGGGGAGCTGTTTTTT
CDR3aa: CASSYGSGYTGELFF

j_gene: TRBJ2-5
abundance: NA
d_gene: NA
v_gene: TRBV18
CDR3nt: TGTGCCAGCTCACCGTCTGAGCCACGAGAGACCCAGTACTTC
CDR3aa: CASSPSEPRETQYF

j_gene: TRBJ2-5
abundance: NA
d_gene: NA
v_gene: TRBV27
CDR3nt: TGTGCCAGCAGTCCCGGGGTCGGGAATGCGGAGACCCAGTACTTC
CDR3aa: CASSPGVGNAETQYF

j_gene: TRBJ2-7
abundance: NA
d_gene: TRBD1
v_gene: TRBV18
CDR3nt: TGTGCCAGCTCCCCCACCGGGGACAGGGCACGAAAGCAGTACTTC
CDR3aa: CASSPTGDRARKQYF

j_gene: TRBJ1-2
abundance: NA
d_gene: NA
v_gene: TRBV27
CDR3nt: TGTGCCAGCAGTGCCGACTTTCCCGGTAGCTATGGCTACACCTTC
CDR3aa: CASSADFPGSYGYTF

j_gene: TRBJ1-2
abundance: NA
d_gene: NA
v_gene: TRBV20-1
CDR3nt: TGCAGTGCGCCAGATCTCCCGGGCGGCTACACCTTC
CDR3aa: CSAPDLPGGYTF

j_gene: TRBJ2-7
abundance: NA
d_gene: TRBD1
v_gene: TRBV29-1
CDR3nt: TGCAGCGCGGTAGGGGACAGGGCCTACGAGCAGTACTTC
CDR3aa: CSAVGDRAYEQYF

j_gene: TRBJ2-5
abundance: once
d_gene: NA
v_gene: TRBV27
CDR3nt: TGTGCCAGCAGTTTAGGGCAGGGTAGGGGGGGAGAGACCCAGTACTTC
CDR3aa: CASSLGQGRGGETQYF

j_gene: TRBJ1-1
abundance: NA
d_gene: NA
v_gene: TRBV20-1
CDR3nt: TGCAGTGCTAGAGCGTCTGCGGACACTGAAGCTTTCTTT
CDR3aa: CSARASADTEAFF

j_gene: TRBJ2-1
abundance: NA
d_gene: NA
v_gene: TRBV29-1
CDR3nt: TGCAGCGTCGGGGGGCCGCGAGGGGGCAATTACAATGAGCAGTTCTTC
CDR3aa: CSVGGPRGGNYNEQFF

j_gene: TRBJ2-4
abundance: NA
d_gene: NA
v_gene: TRBV28
CDR3nt: TGTGCCAGCAGTGAACCAACAGGGAGTGGTCAAAACATTCAGTACTTC
CDR3aa: CASSEPTGSGQNIQYF

j_gene: TRBJ1-1
abundance: NA
d_gene: TRBD1
v_gene: TRBV19
CDR3nt: TGTGCCAGTAGTATAAGAGCGACAGGGCCGAACACTGAAGCTTTCTTT
CDR3aa: CASSIRATGPNTEAFF

j_gene: TRBJ2-5
abundance: NA
d_gene: TRBD1
v_gene: TRBV27
CDR3nt: TGTGCCAGCAGTCTCACAGGGGGCGCGGGCCAAGAGACCCAGTACTTC
CDR3aa: CASSLTGGAGQETQYF

j_gene: TRBJ2-7
abundance: once
d_gene: NA
v_gene: TRBV11-3
CDR3nt: TGTGCCAGCAGCCGCGTGACAGCCTACGACGAGCAGTACTTC
CDR3aa: CASSRVTAYDEQYF

j_gene: TRBJ2-3
abundance: NA
d_gene: TRBD2
v_gene: TRBV6-2/TRBV6-3
CDR3nt: TGTGCCAGCAGTTACTCGAGAAGCCTAGCGGGAGGGCCAGGGCAAACAGATACGCAGTATTTT
CDR3aa: CASSYSRSLAGGPGQTDTQYF

j_gene: TRBJ2-1
abundance: NA
d_gene: NA
v_gene: TRBV20-1
CDR3nt: TGCAGTGCCGGACGTGTCGCTTACAATGAGCAGTTCTTC
CDR3aa: CSAGRVAYNEQFF

j_gene: TRBJ1-6
abundance: NA
d_gene: NA
v_gene: TRBV30
CDR3nt: TGTGCCTGGAGTGCCGGGGTTTCACCCCTCCACTTT
CDR3aa: CAWSAGVSPLHF

j_gene: TRBJ2-2
abundance: NA
d_gene: NA
v_gene: TRBV20-1
CDR3nt: TGCAGTGCTAGAGAGTCAGGGCAGGGTGCCACCGGGGAGCTGTTTTTT
CDR3aa: CSARESGQGATGELFF

j_gene: TRBJ2-3
abundance: once
d_gene: NA
v_gene: TRBV30
CDR3nt: TGTGCCTGGAACTCGGGCGTTTCTCCGGCGGATACGCAGTATTTT
CDR3aa: CAWNSGVSPADTQYF

j_gene: TRBJ2-3
abundance: NA
d_gene: TRBD2
v_gene: TRBV28
CDR3nt: TGTGCCAGCGGTGGCGGGGGGGCGGTGGCAGATACGCAGTATTTT
CDR3aa: CASGGGGAVADTQYF

j_gene: TRBJ2-1
abundance: NA
d_gene: TRBD2
v_gene: TRBV7-2
CDR3nt: TGTGCCAGCAGCCAAAACGGACTAGCGGGAGGAGGTGAGCAGTTCTTC
CDR3aa: CASSQNGLAGGGEQFF

j_gene: TRBJ2-5
abundance: NA
d_gene: NA
v_gene: TRBV15
CDR3nt: TGTGCCACCAGCAGAGATTCCCCGGCAGGACCTTTTGGGGAGACCCAGTACTTC
CDR3aa: CATSRDSPAGPFGETQYF

j_gene: TRBJ1-1
abundance: NA
d_gene: NA
v_gene: TRBV3-1
CDR3nt: TGTGCCAGCAGCCTAGGCGGACTCGTCATGAACACTGAAGCTTTCTTT
CDR3aa: CASSLGGLVMNTEAFF

j_gene: TRBJ2-7
abundance: once
d_gene: TRBD1
v_gene: TRBV28
CDR3nt: TGTGCCAGTTCCGGGACAGGCCCCTACGAGCAGTACTTC
CDR3aa: CASSGTGPYEQYF

j_gene: TRBJ2-7
abundance: NA
d_gene: NA
v_gene: TRBV18
CDR3nt: TGTGCCAGCCGACCCGCAAATCCCTACGAGCAGTACTTC
CDR3aa: CASRPANPYEQYF

j_gene: TRBJ2-7
abundance: NA
d_gene: NA
v_gene: TRBV20-1
CDR3nt: TGCAGTGCTAGAGCGGATTACGAGCAGTACTTC
CDR3aa: CSARADYEQYF

j_gene: TRBJ2-2
abundance: NA
d_gene: TRBD2
v_gene: TRBV3-1
CDR3nt: TGTGCCAGCAGCCAAGGACTAGCGGGGGTCGGGGAGCTGTTTTTT
CDR3aa: CASSQGLAGVGELFF

j_gene: TRBJ2-7
abundance: NA
d_gene: TRBD2
v_gene: TRBV29-1
CDR3nt: TGCAGCGTGGGGGGACTAGCGGGAATCTCAACCGAGCAGTACTTC
CDR3aa: CSVGGLAGISTEQYF

j_gene: TRBJ2-7
abundance: NA
d_gene: TRBD2
v_gene: TRBV27
CDR3nt: TGTGCCAGCAGTCCCGGGGTGGAACTAGCGGGACTCGAGCAGTACTTC
CDR3aa: CASSPGVELAGLEQYF

j_gene: TRBJ2-5
abundance: NA
d_gene: NA
v_gene: TRBV4-1
CDR3nt: TGCGCCAGCAGCCAAGCGCTTGGGGGGACCCAGTACTTC
CDR3aa: CASSQALGGTQYF

j_gene: TRBJ2-2
abundance: NA
d_gene: NA
v_gene: TRBV6-5
CDR3nt: TGTGCCAGCAGTTACCGACGTTATGGGTCCGGGGAGCTGTTTTTT
CDR3aa: CASSYRRYGSGELFF

j_gene: TRBJ2-5
abundance: NA
d_gene: NA
v_gene: TRBV5-1
CDR3nt: TGCGCCAGCAGCCCCGGACAGAACTACGAAGAGACCCAGTACTTC
CDR3aa: CASSPGQNYEETQYF

j_gene: TRBJ2-7
abundance: NA
d_gene: TRBD1
v_gene: TRBV4-2
CDR3nt: TGTGCCAGCAGCCAAGAAAACAGGGGATCTTACGAGCAGTACTTC
CDR3aa: CASSQENRGSYEQYF

j_gene: TRBJ2-3
abundance: NA
d_gene: TRBD1
v_gene: TRBV27
CDR3nt: TGTGCCAGCCGGAACTTAGGGACAGCCGGAGATACGCAGTATTTT
CDR3aa: CASRNLGTAGDTQYF

j_gene: TRBJ1-1
abundance: NA
d_gene: NA
v_gene: TRBV20-1
CDR3nt: TGCAGTGCTAGAATGGGCAGCTTGAACACTGAAGCTTTCTTT
CDR3aa: CSARMGSLNTEAFF

j_gene: TRBJ2-2
abundance: NA
d_gene: NA
v_gene: TRBV18
CDR3nt: TGTGCCAGCTCAATCTTCACCGGGGAGCTGTTTTTT
CDR3aa: CASSIFTGELFF

j_gene: TRBJ2-4
abundance: NA
d_gene: NA
v_gene: TRBV7-2
CDR3nt: TGTGCCAGCAGCTTAAAACAGTCTAGGAACATTCAGTACTTC
CDR3aa: CASSLKQSRNIQYF

j_gene: TRBJ2-1
abundance: NA
d_gene: NA
v_gene: TRBV20-1
CDR3nt: TGCAGTGCTAGAGCTACAGCAAGTTACAATGAGCAGTTCTTC
CDR3aa: CSARATASYNEQFF

j_gene: TRBJ1-2
abundance: NA
d_gene: NA
v_gene: TRBV3-1
CDR3nt: TGTGCCAGCAGCCAAGAGGTACAGGCGTATGGCTACACCTTC
CDR3aa: CASSQEVQAYGYTF